This is a list of T cell receptor beta chains from one sample in a study of blood T cell repertoires in COVID-19. Generated by immunoSEQ multiplex PCR, the TCRdb table keeps only in-frame clones and is missing some. The data hold 450,000 to 500,000 clones, with approximately 83% observed a single time. The sequenced sample consisted of peripheral blood. The receptor set was obtained from a human donor in a cohort sampled during active COVID-19. CDR3s include the opening cysteine and the closing phenylalanine or tryptophan.

v_gene: TRBV4-1; j_gene: TRBJ1-1; CDR3aa: CASTLWAGNTEAFF
v_gene: TRBV28; j_gene: TRBJ2-1; CDR3aa: CASSLLREGGKNEQFF
v_gene: TRBV18; j_gene: TRBJ1-2; CDR3aa: CASSPAGQGLYGYTF
v_gene: TRBV7-2; j_gene: TRBJ2-7; CDR3aa: CASSPSGTYEQYF
v_gene: TRBV5-1; j_gene: TRBJ1-1; CDR3aa: CASSLQGVNTEAFF
v_gene: TRBV5-1; j_gene: TRBJ1-3; CDR3aa: CASSPRQDGNTIYF
v_gene: TRBV6-5; j_gene: TRBJ2-2; CDR3aa: CASAGDSTGELFF
v_gene: TRBV10-3; j_gene: TRBJ2-6; CDR3aa: CAISESPRQGRGSGANVLTF
v_gene: TRBV29-1; j_gene: TRBJ1-1; CDR3aa: CSAVPDRNTEAFF
v_gene: TRBV6-5; j_gene: TRBJ2-5; CDR3aa: CASTQVGAQETQYF
v_gene: TRBV3-1/TRBV3-2; j_gene: TRBJ1-1; CDR3aa: CASSSRQISEAFF
v_gene: TRBV10-3; j_gene: TRBJ2-1; CDR3aa: CAISRLTSGRVYNEQFF
v_gene: TRBV7-2; j_gene: TRBJ1-2; CDR3aa: CASSSQGAHGYTF
v_gene: TRBV29-1; j_gene: TRBJ2-6; CDR3aa: CSASGDSGANVLTF
v_gene: TRBV10-1; j_gene: TRBJ2-3; CDR3aa: CASSDRLFDTQYF